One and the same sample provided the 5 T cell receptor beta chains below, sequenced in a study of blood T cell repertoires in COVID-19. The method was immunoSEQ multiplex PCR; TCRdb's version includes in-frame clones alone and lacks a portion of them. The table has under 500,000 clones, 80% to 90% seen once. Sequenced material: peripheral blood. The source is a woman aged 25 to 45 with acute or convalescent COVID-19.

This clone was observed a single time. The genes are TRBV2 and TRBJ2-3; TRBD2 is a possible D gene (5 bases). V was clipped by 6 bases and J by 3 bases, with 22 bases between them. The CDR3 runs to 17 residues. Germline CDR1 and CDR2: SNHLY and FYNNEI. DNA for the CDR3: TGTGCCAGCAGACAAACCTTACTAGTCTCCCAAACAGATACGCAGTATTTT. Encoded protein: CASRQTLLVSQTDTQYF.

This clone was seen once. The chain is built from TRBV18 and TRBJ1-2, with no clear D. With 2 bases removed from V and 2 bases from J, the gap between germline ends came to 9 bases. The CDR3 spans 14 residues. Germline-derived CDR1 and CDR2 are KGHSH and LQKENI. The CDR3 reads CASSPGRRNYGYTF. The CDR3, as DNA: TGTGCCAGCTCACCAGGGCGTCGAAACTATGGCTACACCTTC.

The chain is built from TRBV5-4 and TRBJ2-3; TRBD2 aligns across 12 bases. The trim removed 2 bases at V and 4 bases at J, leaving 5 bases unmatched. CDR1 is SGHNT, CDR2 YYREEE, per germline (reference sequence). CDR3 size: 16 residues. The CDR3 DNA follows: TGTGCCAGCAGCTTCCTAGCGGGGGGGCCCCCAGATACGCAGTATTTT. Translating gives CASSFLAGGPPDTQYF.

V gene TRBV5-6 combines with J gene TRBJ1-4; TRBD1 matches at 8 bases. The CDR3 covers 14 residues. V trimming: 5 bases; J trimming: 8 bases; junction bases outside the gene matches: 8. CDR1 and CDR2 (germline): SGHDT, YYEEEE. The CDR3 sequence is CASRQTGEGEKLFF. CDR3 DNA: TGTGCCAGCAGGCAGACAGGGGAGGGGGAAAAACTGTTTTTT. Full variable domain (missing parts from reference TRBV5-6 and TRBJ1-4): DAGVTQSPTHLIKTRGQQVTLRCSPKSGHDTVSWYQQALGQGPQFIFQYYEEEERQRGNFPDRFSGHQFPNYSSELNVNALLLGDSALYLCASRQTGEGEKLFFGSGTQLSVL.

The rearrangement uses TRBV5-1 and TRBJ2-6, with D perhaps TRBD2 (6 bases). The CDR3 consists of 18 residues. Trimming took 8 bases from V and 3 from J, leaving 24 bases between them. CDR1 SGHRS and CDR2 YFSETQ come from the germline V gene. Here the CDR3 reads CASTERGGGSLGANVLTF. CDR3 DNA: TGCGCCAGTACTGAACGGGGAGGTGGGTCTCTTGGGGCCAACGTCCTGACTTTC.